What follows describes a single T cell receptor (beta chain). Its antigen is not identified. The data derive from a study of cytomegalovirus exposure and HLA in healthy donors. In germline, CDR1 is SGHNT, CDR2 YENEEA. The CDR3 covers 15 residues. V shed 1 base and J shed 5 bases, with 11 bases lying between them. The study's findings and limits: The study recorded 164 TCR beta chains that were cytomegalovirus-associated. Most sequenced TCRs were rare (though some public TCRs occurred in many donors).

The repertoire was sequenced with immunoSEQ multiplex PCR; TCRdb's copy has only in-frame clones and lacks some. Seen here are 150,000 to 200,000 clones, more than 70% observed once, and the top ten hold over 1.3%. Specimen: PBMCs. This TCR derives from a young woman in good health and CMV-seronegative. The rearrangement links TRBV11-3 to TRBJ2-2; no clear D. In DNA, the CDR3 is TGTGCCAGCAGCTTAGTAGGCAGAGGTACCGGGGAGCTGTTTTTT. The encoded protein is CASSLVGRGTGELFF.